Listed below are T cell receptor beta chains from one sample, sequenced in a study of blood T cells in healthy people across ages. TCRdb used MiXCR to reprocess the 5' RACE reads, holding one entry per CDR3 protein. The data show 1.4 million or so distinct CDR3 sequences, about 45% seen once. Sequencing used blood. These receptors all stem from a woman between 18 and 29 years old in good health. Both conserved end residues are part of each CDR3. The D gene is left open where the match is weak. Clone size is not always given. Where it is, it says once, few, many or a class for expanded clones.

v_gene,abundance,j_gene,d_gene,CDR3nt,CDR3aa
TRBV28,NA,TRBJ2-3,NA,TGTGCCAGCAGTGTGCGGGGAGTCACAGATACGCAGTATTTT,CASSVRGVTDTQYF
TRBV27,few,TRBJ1-1,NA,TGTGCCAGCAGTTTATACAGGGTCGGCACTGAAGCTTTCTTT,CASSLYRVGTEAFF
TRBV30,few,TRBJ1-5,NA,TGTGCCTGGAGTAAACAGGCGCATCAGCCCCAGCATTTT,CAWSKQAHQPQHF
TRBV11-2,NA,TRBJ1-2,NA,TGTGCCAGCAGCTTAGTCCGCCGGGGATCCTATGGCTACACCTTC,CASSLVRRGSYGYTF
TRBV28,NA,TRBJ2-5,NA,TGTGCCAGCAGTCCCACTAGATTCCGAGAGACCCAGTACTTC,CASSPTRFRETQYF
TRBV18,few,TRBJ1-6,NA,TGTGCCAGCTCACCAGGAGGGGATTCACCCCTCCACTTT,CASSPGGDSPLHF
TRBV2,NA,TRBJ2-5,NA,TGTGCCAGCAGTGATGAATTCGGGCTCCAAGAGACCCAGTACTTC,CASSDEFGLQETQYF
TRBV10-3,NA,TRBJ2-1,NA,TGTGCCATCAGTGGTTACCCGAGCTCCTACAATGAGCAGTTCTTC,CAISGYPSSYNEQFF
TRBV4-2,once,TRBJ1-1,NA,TGTGCCAGCAGCCAAGACCCAACGAGTAGGGAGGGGAACACTGAAGCTTTCTTT,CASSQDPTSREGNTEAFF
TRBV28,few,TRBJ2-1,NA,TGTGCCAGCAGTTTACGGGACTGGGGTTACAATGAGCAGTTCTTC,CASSLRDWGYNEQFF
TRBV6-5,once,TRBJ2-3,TRBD2,TGTGCCAGCAGTTACTCAGCGGGACTCACAGATACGCAGTATTTT,CASSYSAGLTDTQYF
TRBV7-2,few,TRBJ2-1,NA,TGTGCCAGCAGCCAGGGACTGAAGAAAGAGACCCAGTTCTTC,CASSQGLKKETQFF
TRBV20-1,NA,TRBJ1-2,TRBD1,TGCAGTGCTAAAAAGGACAGGCGTCTTAACTATGGCTACACCTTC,CSAKKDRRLNYGYTF
TRBV7-9,NA,TRBJ2-4,NA,TGTGCCAGCAGCTCTTCCCTAGTAGACATTCAGTACTTC,CASSSSLVDIQYF
TRBV9,NA,TRBJ2-7,TRBD2,TGTGCCAGCAGCGTCACTAGCGGGGCTGTCGAGCAGTACTTC,CASSVTSGAVEQYF
TRBV29-1,once,TRBJ1-1,TRBD1,TGCAGCGTTGACCCAGGGGGTGGGGCTGAAGCTTTCTTT,CSVDPGGGAEAFF
TRBV3-1,few,TRBJ1-2,NA,TGTGCCAGCAGCTTATCCTGGGGCCTCGAGAACTATGGCTACACCTTC,CASSLSWGLENYGYTF
TRBV4-2,NA,TRBJ2-7,NA,TGTGCCAGCAGCCCCAGAAGCGCGGACGTAGAGCAGTACTTC,CASSPRSADVEQYF
TRBV7-2,NA,TRBJ1-2,NA,TGTGCCGGCAGCTTAGGATCGGGGTCGGGCTATGGCTACACCTTC,CAGSLGSGSGYGYTF
TRBV24-1,few,TRBJ2-3,TRBD2,TGTGCCACCAGTGACCCTGGGGGGGGAGATACGCAGTATTTT,CATSDPGGGDTQYF
TRBV11-2,few,TRBJ2-3,NA,TGTGCCAGCAGCGCACAAAGGGTGGTCACAGATACGCAGTATTTT,CASSAQRVVTDTQYF
TRBV6-6,once,TRBJ2-1,TRBD2,TGTGCCAGCAGTTATCCCGGACTAGCCCACGCCAATGAGCAGTTCTTC,CASSYPGLAHANEQFF
TRBV13,NA,TRBJ2-1,TRBD1,TGTGCCAGCAGCGAAGAACGGACAGGTCAAGAGACCCAGTTCTTC,CASSEERTGQETQFF
TRBV15,NA,TRBJ1-1,NA,TGTGCCACCAGCAGTAGGCGGATGAACACTGAAGCTTTCTTT,CATSSRRMNTEAFF
TRBV9,few,TRBJ2-7,NA,TGTGCCAGCAGCTCTGGACACAGGGTAGGCGAGCAGTACTTC,CASSSGHRVGEQYF
TRBV29-1,NA,TRBJ2-7,NA,TGCAGCGTTGAAGATCTGGAGCGGAACTACAATGAGCAGTACTTC,CSVEDLERNYNEQYF
TRBV5-5,NA,TRBJ1-2,NA,TGTGCCAGCAGCTTGGCTATGGGGGTAGGCTATGGCTACACCTTC,CASSLAMGVGYGYTF
TRBV7-2,NA,TRBJ1-1,NA,TGTGCCAGCAGCCTCCACCATGGGACTGAAGCTTTCTTT,CASSLHHGTEAFF
TRBV10-3,NA,TRBJ2-3,TRBD2,TGTGCCATCAGTGAGAGTGCTAGCGGGAGTGATACGCAGTATTTT,CAISESASGSDTQYF
TRBV29-1,few,TRBJ1-1,NA,TGCAGCGTTGTGGTTGGGAGCACTGAAGCTTTCTTT,CSVVVGSTEAFF
TRBV7-7,once,TRBJ2-1,NA,TGTGCTAGCAGCCCACGGGGTTTGCGTGACAATGAGCAGTTCTTC,CASSPRGLRDNEQFF
TRBV6-2/TRBV6-3,few,TRBJ2-7,NA,TGTGCCAGCAGTTACTTTGCGACCAAAGGCTACGAGCAGTACTTC,CASSYFATKGYEQYF
TRBV7-2,NA,TRBJ2-1,TRBD1,TGTGCCAGCAGCTTAGGTCGGGACAGGGGGGGGAATGAGCAGTTCTTC,CASSLGRDRGGNEQFF
TRBV6-5,NA,TRBJ1-2,NA,TGTGCCAGCACCTCAACCTCGGGTGGGAGGTATGGCTACACCTTC,CASTSTSGGRYGYTF
TRBV7-9,NA,TRBJ2-1,NA,TGTGCCAGCAGCTTCTTGGGGCAGCAAGTCAATGAGCAGTTCTTC,CASSFLGQQVNEQFF
TRBV20-1,NA,TRBJ2-6,NA,TGCAGTGCTAGAGATATCCACTCTGGGGCCAACGTCCTGACTTTC,CSARDIHSGANVLTF
TRBV5-1,NA,TRBJ2-7,TRBD1,TGCGCCAGCAGCTTCGGACAGGGGACATACGGGCAGTACTTC,CASSFGQGTYGQYF